The 29 T cell receptor beta chains in this list originate from one sample, sequenced in a study of vaccination and CD4 T cells after COVID-19. Antigen specificity for these receptors is unknown. Described treatment: roughly 10-day PBMC culture with coronavirus spike peptide pools or control peptides (ViraFEST assay). Cultured CD4+ T-cell DNA underwent Oncomine TCR Beta short-read sequencing. TCRdb re-derived calls from the PCR reads in MiXCR, one entry per CDR3 protein. The sample lists approximately 16,000 distinct CDR3 sequences; 40% to 60% were seen once. The sample consisted of CD4+ T cells from blood, cultured in vitro. The receptors come from a human donor who had recovered from COVID-19.

In this sample, this clonotype turned up a few times. This rearrangement joins TRBV7-2 to TRBJ2-1; D gene unclear. This CDR3 has 16 amino acids. V lost 9 bases and J lost 0, with 18 bases in between. Germline CDR1 and CDR2: SGHTA and FQGNSA. The CDR3 reads CASSPTARGSYNEQFF. Written as DNA, the CDR3 is TGTGCCAGTAGCCCCACCGCGAGAGGCTCCTACAATGAGCAGTTCTTC.

This clonotype was seen only a few times. The rearrangement joins TRBV19 to TRBJ2-5; 9 bases match TRBD1. This CDR3 comprises 14 residues. Germline-derived CDR1 and CDR2 are LNHDA and SQIVND (reference sequence). The V gene end was trimmed by 9 bases and the J gene end by 1 base; junction bases not matched to a gene: 6. The chain's CDR3 is CASGDRAVQETQYF. CDR3 DNA: TGTGCCAGCGGGGACAGGGCGGTCCAAGAGACCCAGTACTTC.

The genes are TRBV3-1 and TRBJ1-2, with D possibly being TRBD1 (6 bases). The CDR3 contains 16 residues. Per germline, CDR1 LGHDT and CDR2 YNNKEL (reference sequence). V lost 4 bases, J lost 1 base, and 16 bases lay in between. The CDR3 loop reads CASSPTTQGGNYGYTF. The CDR3 coding sequence is TGTGCCAGCAGCCCGACGACACAGGGTGGTAACTATGGCTACACCTTC.

The chain links TRBV15 to TRBJ1-4, with D tentatively TRBD1 (5 bases). Germline V CDR1 and CDR2: LNHNV, YYDKDF (reference sequence). V gave up 2 bases and J gave up 0 bases, with 16 bases separating them. This CDR3 is built from 18 residues. The CDR3 loop reads CATSRFGTAPATNEKLFF. The CDR3 DNA reads as TGTGCCACCAGCAGATTTGGGACGGCACCCGCAACTAATGAAAAACTGTTTTTT.

The V gene is TRBV7-3, the J gene TRBJ2-5; D gene uncertain. The CDR3 loop spans 12 amino acids. V was pared by 5 bases and J by 4 bases, with 8 bases between. CDR1 and CDR2 (germline): SGHTA, FQGTGA. CDR3 amino acids: CASSRLGETQYF. For the CDR3, the DNA is TGTGCCAGCAGCCGACTGGGAGAGACCCAGTACTTC.

The rearrangement joins TRBV9 to TRBJ2-2, with D uncertain. The CDR3 is made up of 15 amino acids. Germline V gives CDR1 SGDLS, CDR2 YYNGEE. V lost 3 bases and J lost 8, with 17 bases in between. CDR3 residues: CASSETPSKLGELFF. DNA of the CDR3: TGTGCCAGCAGCGAGACCCCTTCGAAGCTTGGGGAGCTGTTTTTT.

This clonotype was counted a few times. V usage is TRBV20-1 and J usage is TRBJ2-3; 8 bases are shared with TRBD2. Germline V CDR1 and CDR2: DFQATT, SNEGSKA (reference sequence). The CDR3 is 14 residues long. V dropped 3 bases and J dropped 4; count of bases not matched to a gene: 6. CDR3 sequence: CSARPGLVADTQYF. CDR3 nucleotides: TGCAGTGCTAGGCCGGGACTAGTAGCAGATACGCAGTATTTT.

This clonotype was observed once. This rearrangement joins TRBV7-3 to TRBJ1-1, with D hard to call. The germline V gene has CDR1 SGHTA and CDR2 FQGTGA. V lost 2 bases, J lost 1 base, and 8 bases lay in between. CDR3 length: 14 amino acids. As DNA, the CDR3 is TGTGCCAGCAGCTTATCCGAAAAGAACACTGAAGCTTTCTTT. Its translation is CASSLSEKNTEAFF.

This rearrangement joins TRBV7-9 to TRBJ2-3, with 8 bases lining up with TRBD1. Trimming removed 5 bases from V and 4 bases from J; junction bases left unmatched: 5. Germline CDR1 and CDR2: SEHNR and FQNEAQ (reference sequence). This CDR3 has 14 residues. The CDR3 nucleotides are TGTGCCAGCAGCCCCGGACAGGGTCCAGATACGCAGTATTTT. Its translation: CASSPGQGPDTQYF.

The V gene is TRBV24-1, the J gene TRBJ2-1, with 9 bases aligning to TRBD2. Unmatched junction bases numbered 4, after V lost 1 base and J lost 4 bases. The germline V gene has CDR1 KGHDR and CDR2 SFDVKD. The CDR3 extends over 16 amino acids. The CDR3 spells CATSDLAGGVYNEQFF. CDR3 in DNA: TGTGCCACCAGTGATTTAGCGGGGGGCGTATACAATGAGCAGTTCTTC.

There are a few counts of this clonotype. The V call is TRBV18, the J call TRBJ1-2, with no clear D. V was trimmed by 2 bases and J by 5 bases, leaving 9 bases between them. CDR3 length equals 13 residues. Germline assignment: CDR1 KGHSH and CDR2 LQKENI. The CDR3 nucleotides are TGTGCCAGCTCACCAGCGACCGAATATGGCTACACCTTC. This gives the protein CASSPATEYGYTF.

V and J are TRBV2 and TRBJ2-7; TRBD1 aligns across 8 bases. The V and J ends lost 6 bases and 4 bases, in that order; junction bases with no gene match: 8. This CDR3 is 14 amino acids long. CDR1 is SNHLY and CDR2 is FYNNEI in the germline V gene. As DNA, the CDR3 is TGTGCCAGCAGAGTACAGGGGGTCGGGTACGAGCAGTACTTC. Its translation is CASRVQGVGYEQYF.

The chain combines TRBV6-1 with TRBJ2-1, with 10 bases identical to TRBD2. Germline V CDR1 and CDR2: MNHNS, SASEGT. The CDR3 length is 19 residues. J gave up 1 base and V 7 bases, and 16 bases lay outside the gene matches. The CDR3: CASNKGLASGRFSYNEQFF. CDR3 bases: TGTGCCAGCAACAAGGGATTGGCTAGCGGGAGATTTTCCTACAATGAGCAGTTCTTC.

The CDR3 coding sequence is TGTGCCACCAGCAGCGGGACACGGGGAAACACTGAAGCTTTCTTT. Translating it yields CATSSGTRGNTEAFF. This chain joins TRBV15 and TRBJ1-1, with D perhaps TRBD1 (6 bases). The CDR3 runs to 15 residues. Germline V CDR1 and CDR2: LNHNV, YYDKDF (reference sequence). Deletions cut 3 bases from V and 2 bases from J, with 13 bases between.

This clonotype showed up just once. The chain uses TRBV28 and TRBJ1-2; perhaps TRBD1 as D (5 bases). With 4 bases removed from V and 8 bases from J, the gap between germline ends came to 23 bases. Germline V lookup: CDR1 MDHEN, CDR2 SYDVKM. The CDR3 loop spans 16 amino acids. The CDR3 nucleotides read TGTGCCAGCAGTTCAATCCGGGTGGGGGGAAGGAGGGGCTACACCTTC. Translation: CASSSIRVGGRRGYTF.

In this sample, this clonotype turned up a few times. This rearrangement joins TRBV10-3 to TRBJ1-1; 7 bases agree with TRBD1. Germline V CDR1 and CDR2: ENHRY, SYGVKD. This CDR3 is built from 13 residues. Trimming cost V 10 bases and J 0 bases; bases outside gene matches: 5. CDR3 nucleotide sequence: TGTGCCACCCGACAGGGAATGAACACTGAAGCTTTCTTT. Protein product: CATRQGMNTEAFF.

This chain connects TRBV20-1 to TRBJ2-3, with D uncertain. Germline CDR1 is DFQATT and CDR2 is SNEGSKA (reference sequence). V was trimmed by 2 bases and J by 3 bases, leaving 18 bases between them. This CDR3 spans 16 amino acids. CDR3 nucleotide sequence: TGCAGTGCTAGACATCTCCGCACAGTCGAAACAGATACGCAGTATTTT. Translated, it gives CSARHLRTVETDTQYF.

The chain joins TRBV20-1 to TRBJ2-7, with 12 bases lining up with TRBD2. The CDR3 extends over 16 amino acids. Unmatched junction bases numbered 9, after V lost 2 bases and J lost 4 bases. CDR1 is DFQATT, CDR2 SNEGSKA, per germline (reference sequence). CDR3 in amino acids: CSARRRLAGAGYEQYF. Written as DNA, the CDR3 is TGCAGTGCTAGAAGACGACTAGCGGGAGCAGGATACGAGCAGTACTTC.

In DNA form, the CDR3 reads TGCGCCAGCAGCGCGTCCGGGACAGTCGAGGAGCAGTACTTC. It yields the protein CASSASGTVEEQYF. The V and J genes are TRBV5-1 and TRBJ2-7, with 7 bases aligning to TRBD1. CDR1 and CDR2 (germline): SGHRS, YFSETQ. CDR3 length: 14 residues. Trimming removed 4 bases from V and 7 bases from J; junction bases left unmatched: 11.

This clonotype was observed a single time. The chain couples TRBV6-2 or TRBV6-3 to TRBJ1-2; 9 bases line up with TRBD1. The CDR3 length is 16 residues. The germline V gene encodes CDR1 MNHEY and CDR2 SVGEGT. V lost 5 bases to trimming and J lost 7 bases; unmatched junction nucleotides: 14. The DNA of the CDR3 is TGTGCCAGCAGTCGGAACTCTAGACAGGGGGGCTGTGGCTACACCTTC. This codes for CASSRNSRQGGCGYTF.

V usage is TRBV10-3 and J usage is TRBJ2-4; possibly TRBD2 for D (5 bases). CDR1 and CDR2 from the germline V gene are ENHRY and SYGVKD. Trimming took 0 bases from V and 6 from J, leaving 9 bases between them. This CDR3 spans 14 amino acids. In DNA, the CDR3 is TGTGCCATCAGTGAGTCAGTAGCGACAAACATTCAGTACTTC. Residues: CAISESVATNIQYF.

The rearrangement links TRBV28 to TRBJ2-7; 10 nucleotides align to TRBD1. CDR3 length: 13 amino acids. CDR1 and CDR2 from the germline V gene are MDHEN and SYDVKM. V was pared by 4 bases and J by 6 bases, with 3 bases of the junction left unmatched. In nucleotides, the CDR3 is TGTGCCAGCAGTTCTCGGACAGGGGGCGAGCAGTACTTC. It codes for CASSSRTGGEQYF.

This clonotype occurred a few times. The chain combines TRBV6-1 with TRBJ1-6; 7 bases are a match to TRBD1. The CDR3 has 15 residues. V shed 7 bases and J 7 bases; nucleotides not matched to a gene: 10. Germline CDR1 is MNHNS and CDR2 is SASEGT. This CDR3 reads CASNPLDRLNSPLHF. Here the CDR3 DNA reads TGTGCCAGCAATCCACTGGACAGGCTGAATTCACCCCTCCACTTT.

A single count supports this clonotype. The CDR3 DNA sequence: TGTGCCAGCAGCCCGTCGGGCAGCTACACTGAAGCTTTCTTT. This sequence encodes CASSPSGSYTEAFF. This chain joins TRBV7-6 and TRBJ1-1; D is uncertain. The germline CDR1 and CDR2 sequences are SGHVS and FNYEAQ. The length of the CDR3 is 14 residues. V was trimmed by 5 bases and J by 3 bases, leaving 13 bases between them.

This chain joins TRBV6-2 or TRBV6-3 and TRBJ1-5; D possibly corresponds to TRBD1 (6 bases). This CDR3 is built from 14 residues. The germline gives CDR1 MNHEY, CDR2 SVGEGT. The V and J ends lost 6 bases and 3 bases respectively, with 12 bases between them. CDR3 in amino acids: CASRQGWANQPQHF. In DNA form, the CDR3 reads TGTGCCAGCAGACAGGGCTGGGCCAATCAGCCCCAGCATTTT.

In DNA form, the CDR3 reads TGTGCCAGCACGGGAACCTACGAGCAGTACTTC. This codes for CASTGTYEQYF. This sequence joins TRBV28 and TRBJ2-7; TRBD2 is a possible D gene (5 bases). This CDR3 spans 11 amino acids. Germline V CDR1 and CDR2: MDHEN, SYDVKM. Trimming stripped 7 bases from V and 2 bases from J, with 6 bases between.

The V and J genes are TRBV6-5 and TRBJ1-2; D remains unclear. The V end was cut by 2 bases, the J end by 6 bases, with 13 bases between. Per the germline V gene, CDR1 is MNHEY and CDR2 is SVGAGI. The CDR3 length is 14 residues. The CDR3 loop is CASSYDTTSDGYTF. In DNA form, the CDR3 reads TGTGCCAGCAGTTACGACACGACGTCGGATGGCTACACCTTC.

This clonotype was found a few times. The chain carries TRBV20-1 and TRBJ1-6; D unresolved. Germline V CDR1 and CDR2: DFQATT, SNEGSKA (reference sequence). Trimming cost V 2 bases and J 0 bases, with 8 bases left between them. The CDR3 extends over 15 amino acids. CDR3 DNA: TGCAGTGCTAGACAGGCCAGCTCCTATAATTCACCCCTCCACTTT. Amino acids: CSARQASSYNSPLHF.

This clonotype has a handful of counts. The rearrangement links TRBV6-1 to TRBJ1-5, with 7 bases aligning to TRBD1. V lost 11 bases to trimming and J lost 5 bases; unmatched junction nucleotides: 6. The CDR3 covers 12 residues. CDR1 is MNHNS, CDR2 SASEGT, per germline. This CDR3 reads CASRQGHQPQHF. In DNA, the CDR3 is TGTGCCTCGAGACAGGGCCATCAGCCCCAGCATTTT.